This passage covers 16 T cell receptor beta chains from one sample sequenced in a study of blood T cell repertoires in COVID-19. Only in-frame clones appear in the TCRdb table, and some are missing; sequencing was by immunoSEQ multiplex PCR. This sample has roughly 160,000 clones, with roughly 80% found just once. Sequenced sample: PBMCs or T cells enriched from blood (not recorded which). These receptors came from a man aged 50 or older who had recovered from COVID-19.

The gene calls are TRBV19 and TRBJ1-1; D may be TRBD1 (5 bases). Trimming shortened V by 1 base and J by 6 bases, and 12 bases separated the two germline ends. Germline V gene lookup returns CDR1 LNHDA and CDR2 SQIVND (reference sequence). The CDR3 extends over 14 amino acids. CDR3 region: CASSIVDRTSEAFF. CDR3 nucleotides: TGTGCCAGTAGTATAGTAGACAGAACCTCTGAAGCTTTCTTT. Complete variable domain (other parts from reference TRBV19 and TRBJ1-1): DGGITQSPKYLFRKEGQNVTLSCEQNLNHDAMYWYRQDPGQGLRLIYYSQIVNDFQKGDIAEGYSVSREKKESFPLTVTSAQKNPTAFYLCASSIVDRTSEAFFGQGTRLTVV.

The V call is TRBV24-1, the J call TRBJ2-3, with TRBD1 matching over 7 bases. The CDR3 runs to 15 residues. The ends lost 3 bases at V and 5 bases at J; junction bases unmatched: 7. Germline CDR1 reads KGHDR; CDR2 reads SFDVKD. CDR3 nucleotide sequence: TGTGCCACCAGTGATAGGGGGCTGGGGCGAGATACGCAGTATTTT. This translates into CATSDRGLGRDTQYF.

V is TRBV27 and J is TRBJ2-3; 7 nucleotides align to TRBD1. Germline CDR1 and CDR2: MNHEY and SMNVEV (reference sequence). V lost 4 bases, J lost 6 bases, and 13 bases stayed unmatched. The CDR3 sequence is 16 residues long. CDR3 protein: CASSSLRTGLGDTQYF. In DNA form, the CDR3 reads TGTGCCAGCAGTTCCCTTCGGACAGGCCTTGGGGATACGCAGTATTTT.

V is TRBV14 and J is TRBJ2-6, with no clear D. V was shortened by 1 base and J by 2 bases, with 6 bases between the two germline ends. This CDR3 has 15 amino acids. Germline V lookup: CDR1 SGHDN, CDR2 FVKESK. The CDR3 DNA is TGTGCCAGCAGCCAAGGCGGTACTGGGGCCAACGTCCTGACTTTC. Amino acids: CASSQGGTGANVLTF.

The CDR3, as DNA: TGTGCCAGCAAAACGGGACAGCCGAACACTGAAGCTTTCTTT. Its protein is CASKTGQPNTEAFF. The chain is built from TRBV6-5 and TRBJ1-1; 7 bases align to TRBD1. With V trimmed by 7 bases and J by 1 base, 6 bases remained unmatched. The germline V gene has CDR1 MNHEY and CDR2 SVGAGI. The CDR3 length is 14 residues.

V and J are TRBV19 and TRBJ2-1; the D gene is possibly TRBD1 (6 bases). Germline V gives CDR1 LNHDA, CDR2 SQIVND (reference sequence). V was pared by 5 bases and J by 5 bases, with 13 bases between. CDR3 length: 14 amino acids. The CDR3 DNA is TGTGCCAGTAGTCTCCCGGACAGCAACAATGAGCAGTTCTTC. Its translation: CASSLPDSNNEQFF.

The chain uses TRBV7-2 and TRBJ1-4; maybe TRBD1 (6 bases). The germline V and J ends were trimmed by 5 bases and 10 bases, with 20 bases remaining between them. The germline gives CDR1 SGHTA, CDR2 FQGNSA. This CDR3 is built from 15 residues. Here the CDR3 reads CASSAVQGGLGKLFF. As DNA, the CDR3 is TGTGCCAGCAGCGCGGTACAGGGAGGGTTAGGAAAACTGTTTTTT.

The CDR3 bases are TGTGCCAGCAGCAAGGACAGGACAAATCAGCCCCAGCATTTT. Translation: CASSKDRTNQPQHF. The chain combines TRBV27 with TRBJ1-5; 7 bases agree with TRBD1. This CDR3 is built from 14 residues. The junction had 6 bases not matched to a gene; V was cut back by 6 bases and J by 4 bases. Germline V gene data show CDR1 as MNHEY and CDR2 as SMNVEV (reference sequence).

J is TRBJ2-3 and V is TRBV28, with TRBD2 matching 11 bases. This CDR3 spans 18 amino acids. J lost 0 bases, V lost 1 base, and 6 bases had no gene match. Germline CDR1 reads MDHEN; CDR2 reads SYDVKM. The CDR3 loop is CASSLSLAGGVSTDTQYF. Written as DNA, the CDR3 is TGTGCCAGCAGTTTATCGCTAGCGGGGGGCGTTAGCACAGATACGCAGTATTTT.

The chain recombines TRBV4-1 with TRBJ1-6; possibly TRBD1 for D (5 bases). Germline V gene sequence: CDR1 MGHRA, CDR2 YSYEKL. The CDR3 runs 16 residues. Trimming took off 1 base at V and 6 bases at J, with 13 bases between the two ends. DNA for the CDR3: TGCGCCAGCAGCCAAGGCCAGGGAAGCTTTAATTCACCCCTCCACTTT. Protein product: CASSQGQGSFNSPLHF.

This clone was found once. The rearrangement joins TRBV4-1 to TRBJ2-7; TRBD2 might be the D (5 bases). This CDR3 has 15 amino acids. The germline V and J ends were trimmed by 5 bases and 0 bases, with 14 bases remaining between them. The V gene's germline CDR1 is MGHRA and CDR2 YSYEKL. The CDR3 bases are TGCGCCAGCAGCTCCGTTCCGGGGTCCTCCTACGAGCAGTACTTC. Its translation is CASSSVPGSSYEQYF.

The chain has TRBV30 and TRBJ1-5; TRBD1 agrees at 8 bases. The V and J ends lost 0 bases and 6 bases, in that order; junction bases with no gene match: 7. The CDR3 contains 15 residues. Per germline, CDR1 GTSNPN and CDR2 SVGIG (reference sequence). This chain's CDR3 is CAWSVGTGILQPQHF. CDR3 DNA sequence: TGTGCCTGGAGTGTCGGGACAGGTATTCTTCAGCCCCAGCATTTT.

V usage is TRBV7-3 and J usage is TRBJ1-6; D is undetermined. V was cut by 2 bases and J by 5 bases, with 7 bases left in between. The germline CDR1 and CDR2 sequences are SGHTA and FQGTGA. This CDR3 region has 14 residues. The CDR3 spells CASSLGTDNSPLHF. The CDR3 bases are TGTGCCAGCAGCTTAGGCACCGATAATTCACCCCTCCACTTT.

This clone was detected once. The J gene is TRBJ1-5, the V gene TRBV19; TRBD1 matches 9 bases. This CDR3 contains 16 residues. The ends lost 7 bases at V and 1 base at J; junction bases unmatched: 8. Germline loops: CDR1 LNHDA, CDR2 SQIVND (reference sequence). The CDR3 spells CASTPPDRGSNQPQHF. DNA of the CDR3: TGTGCCAGTACCCCACCGGACAGGGGAAGCAATCAGCCCCAGCATTTT.

The V gene is TRBV5-1, the J gene TRBJ1-3; 7 positions match TRBD1. CDR3 length: 14 residues. The V segment lost 0 bases and the J segment 4 bases; nucleotides outside the gene matches: 1. The germline V gene encodes CDR1 SGHRS and CDR2 YFSETQ. The DNA for the CDR3 is TGCGCCAGCAGCTTGGGACAGGGAGGAAACACCATATATTTT. Amino acid sequence: CASSLGQGGNTIYF.

CDR3 in DNA: TGTGCCAGTAGTATAATAGAGCGTGAGACGAGGGAGCAGTTCTTC. Its translation: CASSIIERETREQFF. The rearrangement links TRBV19 to TRBJ2-1; no reliable D call. Germline CDR1 and CDR2: LNHDA and SQIVND (reference sequence). V was pared by 2 bases and J by 10 bases, with 18 bases between. This CDR3 has 15 residues.